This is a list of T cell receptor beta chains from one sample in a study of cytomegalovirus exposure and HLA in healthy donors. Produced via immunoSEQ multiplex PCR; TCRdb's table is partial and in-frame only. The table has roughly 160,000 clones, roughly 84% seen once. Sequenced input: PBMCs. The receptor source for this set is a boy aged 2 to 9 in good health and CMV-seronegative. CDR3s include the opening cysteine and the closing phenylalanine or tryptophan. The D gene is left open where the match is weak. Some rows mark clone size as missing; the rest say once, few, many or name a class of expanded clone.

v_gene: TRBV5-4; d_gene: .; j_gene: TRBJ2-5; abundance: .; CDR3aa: CASSPRDRTEETQYF; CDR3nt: TGTGCCAGCAGCCCCCGTGACAGGACGGAAGAGACCCAGTACTTC
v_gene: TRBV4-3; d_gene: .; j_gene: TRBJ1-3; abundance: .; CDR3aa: CASSQGTVSGNTIYF; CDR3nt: TGCGCCAGCAGCCAAGGAACGGTCTCTGGAAACACCATATATTTT
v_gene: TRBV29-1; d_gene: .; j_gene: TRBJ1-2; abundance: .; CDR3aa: CSVWSRVTGYTF; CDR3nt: TGCAGCGTTTGGTCCAGGGTGACTGGCTACACCTTC
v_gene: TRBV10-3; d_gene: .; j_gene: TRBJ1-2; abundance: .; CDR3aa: CAISEGRVNGYTF; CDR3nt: TGTGCCATCAGTGAGGGCAGGGTTAATGGCTACACCTTC
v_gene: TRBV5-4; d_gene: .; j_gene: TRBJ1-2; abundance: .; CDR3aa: CASSPMGDPGVGYTF; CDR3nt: TGTGCCAGCAGCCCCATGGGCGACCCCGGCGTAGGCTACACCTTC
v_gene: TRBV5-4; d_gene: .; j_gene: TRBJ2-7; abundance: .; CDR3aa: CASSLDQEGYEQYF; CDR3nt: TGTGCCAGCAGCTTGGACCAGGAGGGGTACGAGCAGTACTTC
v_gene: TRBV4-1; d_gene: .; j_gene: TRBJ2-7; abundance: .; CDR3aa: CASSQGPDTHYEQYF; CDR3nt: TGCGCCAGCAGCCAAGGTCCGGACACCCACTACGAGCAGTACTTC
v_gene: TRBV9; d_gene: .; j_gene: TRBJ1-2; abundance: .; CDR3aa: CASSVAAPTAGGYTF; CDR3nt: TGTGCCAGCAGCGTAGCTGCCCCAACGGCGGGTGGCTACACCTTC
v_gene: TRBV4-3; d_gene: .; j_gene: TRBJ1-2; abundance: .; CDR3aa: CASSQGRGGGYGYTF; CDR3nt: TGCGCCAGCAGCCAAGGAAGAGGAGGTGGCTATGGCTACACCTTC
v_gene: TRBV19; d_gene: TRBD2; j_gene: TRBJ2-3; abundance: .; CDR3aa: CASTLGLAGGDTQYF; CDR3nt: TGTGCCAGTACCCTTGGACTAGCGGGAGGAGATACGCAGTATTTT
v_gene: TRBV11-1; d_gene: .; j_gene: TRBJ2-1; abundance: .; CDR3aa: CASSLVQVSGRVMFF; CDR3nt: TGTGCCAGCAGCTTAGTACAGGTTAGCGGTAGGGTAATGTTCTTC
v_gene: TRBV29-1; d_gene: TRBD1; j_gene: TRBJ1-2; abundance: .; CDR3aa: CSVGGTGPNYGYTF; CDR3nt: TGCAGCGTCGGGGGGACAGGACCTAACTATGGCTACACCTTC
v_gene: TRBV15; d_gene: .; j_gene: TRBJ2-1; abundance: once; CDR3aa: CATSKDRNNEQFF; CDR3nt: TGTGCCACCAGCAAAGACAGGAACAATGAGCAGTTCTTC
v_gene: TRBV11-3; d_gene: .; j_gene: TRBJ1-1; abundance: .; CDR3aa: CASSLAHQGGTEAFF; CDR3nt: TGTGCCAGCAGCTTAGCGCATCAGGGAGGCACTGAAGCTTTCTTT
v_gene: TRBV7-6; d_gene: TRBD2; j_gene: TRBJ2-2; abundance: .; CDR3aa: CASSLITSGASNTGELFF; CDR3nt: TGTGCCAGCAGCTTAATAACTAGCGGGGCTTCGAACACCGGGGAGCTGTTTTTT
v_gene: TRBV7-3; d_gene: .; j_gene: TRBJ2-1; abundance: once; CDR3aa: CASSLPGVEQFF; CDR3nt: TGTGCCAGCAGCTTACCGGGAGTTGAGCAGTTCTTC
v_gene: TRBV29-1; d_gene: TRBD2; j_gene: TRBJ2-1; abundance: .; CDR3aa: CSASGLAGHNEQFF; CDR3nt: TGCAGCGCCAGCGGACTAGCGGGTCACAATGAGCAGTTCTTC
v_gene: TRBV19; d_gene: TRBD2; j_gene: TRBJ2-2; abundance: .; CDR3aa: CASSIGAGGLTGELFF; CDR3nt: TGTGCCAGTAGTATCGGAGCGGGGGGTCTCACCGGGGAGCTGTTTTTT
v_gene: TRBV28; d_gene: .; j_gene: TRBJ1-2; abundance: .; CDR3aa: CASSLYGGTYGYTF; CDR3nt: TGTGCCAGCAGTTTATATGGAGGGACCTATGGCTACACCTTC
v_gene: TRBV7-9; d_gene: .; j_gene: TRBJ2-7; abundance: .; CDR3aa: CASSLGGVSSYEQYF; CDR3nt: TGTGCCAGCAGCTTAGGGGGCGTGAGCTCCTACGAGCAGTACTTC
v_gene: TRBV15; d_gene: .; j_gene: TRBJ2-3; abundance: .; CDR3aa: CATSREENTDTQYF; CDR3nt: TGTGCCACCAGCAGAGAAGAGAACACAGATACGCAGTATTTT
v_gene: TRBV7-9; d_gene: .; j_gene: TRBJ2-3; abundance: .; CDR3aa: CASSYRQGTDTQYF; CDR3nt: TGTGCCAGCAGCTATCGACAGGGCACAGATACGCAGTATTTT
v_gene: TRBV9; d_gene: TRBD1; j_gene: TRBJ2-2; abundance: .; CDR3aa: CASSVEGGIGGELFF; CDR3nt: TGTGCCAGCAGCGTAGAAGGGGGCATAGGCGGGGAGCTGTTTTTT
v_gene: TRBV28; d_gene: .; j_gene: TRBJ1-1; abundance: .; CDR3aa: CASSPRFMNTEAFF; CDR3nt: TGTGCCAGCAGTCCGCGGTTCATGAACACTGAAGCTTTCTTT
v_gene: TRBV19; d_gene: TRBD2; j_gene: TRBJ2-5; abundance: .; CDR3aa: CASSVGGGKETQYF; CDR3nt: TGTGCCAGTAGCGTAGGCGGGGGAAAAGAGACCCAGTACTTC
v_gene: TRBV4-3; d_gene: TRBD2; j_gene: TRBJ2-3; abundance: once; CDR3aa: CASSQDIGLAGGDTQYF; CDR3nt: TGCGCCAGCAGCCAAGATATCGGGCTAGCGGGGGGGGATACGCAGTATTTT
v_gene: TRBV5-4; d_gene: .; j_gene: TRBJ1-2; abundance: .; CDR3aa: CASSFRVYGYTF; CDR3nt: TGTGCCAGCAGCTTCAGGGTCTATGGCTACACCTTC